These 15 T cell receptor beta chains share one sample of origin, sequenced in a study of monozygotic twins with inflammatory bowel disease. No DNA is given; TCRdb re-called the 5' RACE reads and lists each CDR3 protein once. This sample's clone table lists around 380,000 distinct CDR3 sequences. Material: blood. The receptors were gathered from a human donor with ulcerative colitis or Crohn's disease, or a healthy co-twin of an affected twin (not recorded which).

The CDR3 is CSVDLGGGYGYTF. The V gene is TRBV29-1, the J gene TRBJ1-2. CDR1 and CDR2 from the germline V gene are SQVTM and ANQGSEA. This CDR3 has 13 amino acids.

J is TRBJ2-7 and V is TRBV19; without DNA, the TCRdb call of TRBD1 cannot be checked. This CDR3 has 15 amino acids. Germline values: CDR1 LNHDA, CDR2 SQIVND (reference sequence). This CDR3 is CASKSLGTESEEQYF.

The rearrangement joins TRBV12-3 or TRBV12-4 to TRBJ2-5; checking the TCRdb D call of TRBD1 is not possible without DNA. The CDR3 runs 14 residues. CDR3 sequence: CASKKEGSRETQYF.

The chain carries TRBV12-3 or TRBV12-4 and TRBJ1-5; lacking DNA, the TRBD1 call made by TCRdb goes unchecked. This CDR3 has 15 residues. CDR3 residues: CASSLLGQVNQPQHF.

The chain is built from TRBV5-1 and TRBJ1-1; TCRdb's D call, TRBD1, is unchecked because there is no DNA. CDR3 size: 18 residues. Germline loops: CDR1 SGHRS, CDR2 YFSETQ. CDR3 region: CASSLSVAGGVGGTEAFF.

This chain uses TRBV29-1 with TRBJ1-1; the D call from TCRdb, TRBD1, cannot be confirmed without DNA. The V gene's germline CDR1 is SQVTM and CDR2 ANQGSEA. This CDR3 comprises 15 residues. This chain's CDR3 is CSVEFGALGNTEAFF. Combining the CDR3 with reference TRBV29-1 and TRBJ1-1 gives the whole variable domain SAVISQKPSRDICQRGTSLTIQCQVDSQVTMMFWYRQQPGQSLTLIATANQGSEATYESGFVIDKFPISRPNLTFSTLTVSNMSPEDSSIYLCSVEFGALGNTEAFFGQGTRLTVV.

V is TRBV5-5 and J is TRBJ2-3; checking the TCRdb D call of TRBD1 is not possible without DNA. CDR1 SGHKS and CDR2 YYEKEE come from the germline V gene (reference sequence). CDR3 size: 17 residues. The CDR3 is CASSLGSRLGGSDTQYF.

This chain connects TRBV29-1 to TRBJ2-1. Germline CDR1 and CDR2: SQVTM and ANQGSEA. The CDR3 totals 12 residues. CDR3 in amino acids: CSVSYLRDEQFF.

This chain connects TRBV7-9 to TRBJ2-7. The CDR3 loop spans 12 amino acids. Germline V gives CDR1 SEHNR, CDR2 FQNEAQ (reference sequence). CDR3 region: CASGRGLYEQYF.

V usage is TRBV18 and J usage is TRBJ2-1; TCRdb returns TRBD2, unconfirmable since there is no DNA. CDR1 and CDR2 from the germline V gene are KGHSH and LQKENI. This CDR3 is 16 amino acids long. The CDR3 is CASSPLGLASYNEQFF.

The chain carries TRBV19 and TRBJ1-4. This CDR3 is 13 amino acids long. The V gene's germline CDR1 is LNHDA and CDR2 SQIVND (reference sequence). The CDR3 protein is CASSIGANEKLFF.

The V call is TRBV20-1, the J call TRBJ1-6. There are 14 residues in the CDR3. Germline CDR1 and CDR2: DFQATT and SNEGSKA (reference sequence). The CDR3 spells CSARAAGYNSPLHF.

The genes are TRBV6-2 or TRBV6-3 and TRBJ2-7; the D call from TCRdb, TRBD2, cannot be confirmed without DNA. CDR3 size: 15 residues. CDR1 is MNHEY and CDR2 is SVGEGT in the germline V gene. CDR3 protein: CASSYSSGLTYEQYF.

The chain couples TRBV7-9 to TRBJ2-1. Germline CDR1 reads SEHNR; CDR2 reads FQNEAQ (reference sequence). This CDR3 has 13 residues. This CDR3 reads CASSLYPLQEQFF. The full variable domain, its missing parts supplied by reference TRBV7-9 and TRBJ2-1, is DTGVSQNPRHKITKRGQNVTFRCDPISEHNRLYWYRQTLGQGPEFLTYFQNEAQLEKSRLLSDRFSAERPKGSFSTLEIQRTEQGDSAMYLCASSLYPLQEQFFGPGTRLTVL.

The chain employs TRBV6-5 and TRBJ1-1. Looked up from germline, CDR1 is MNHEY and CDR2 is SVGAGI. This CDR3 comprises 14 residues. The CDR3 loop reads CASSYRAGGTEAFF.